The 10 T cell receptor beta chains below come from one sample, sequenced in a study of immune cell composition in non-small cell lung cancer. The data were produced by immunoSEQ multiplex PCR, yet TCRdb's version contains in-frame clones alone and is incomplete. The table lists more than 2,000 clones, about 86% of them singletons, with approximately 3.9% in the top ten. Sequencing was performed on lung tumor tissue. Receptors were obtained from a human donor with non-small cell lung cancer.

This sequence joins TRBV6-5 and TRBJ2-5; TRBD2 might be the D (6 bases). V dropped 4 bases and J dropped 2 bases, with 17 bases sitting between them. CDR1 is MNHEY and CDR2 is SVGAGI in the germline V gene. The CDR3 sequence is 16 residues long. The DNA of the CDR3 is TGTGCCAGCAGTTTGAGTGTCCTAGCGCCACAAGAGACCCAGTACTTC. It specifies CASSLSVLAPQETQYF.

V gene TRBV4-1 combines with J gene TRBJ2-7; 9 bases map to TRBD2. Trimming removed 0 bases from V and 2 bases from J; junction bases left unmatched: 5. Per germline, CDR1 MGHRA and CDR2 YSYEKL. The CDR3 is 16 residues long. The CDR3: CASSQDWLAGPYEQYF. For the CDR3, the DNA is TGCGCCAGCAGCCAAGACTGGCTAGCGGGGCCCTACGAGCAGTACTTC.

The chain uses TRBV27 and TRBJ1-1; TRBD1 is a possible D gene (5 bases). Per germline, CDR1 MNHEY and CDR2 SMNVEV (reference sequence). V was shortened by 2 bases and J by 1 base, with 8 bases between the two germline ends. The CDR3 loop spans 14 amino acids. The DNA of the CDR3 is TGTGCCAGCAGTTTACAGGGTCGGAACACTGAAGCTTTCTTT. Residues: CASSLQGRNTEAFF.

The rearrangement uses TRBV28 and TRBJ2-1, with TRBD1 as a possible D gene (6 bases). The length of the CDR3 is 11 residues. Trimming stripped 2 bases from V and 12 bases from J, with 8 bases between. CDR1 is MDHEN and CDR2 is SYDVKM in the germline V gene. In DNA, the CDR3 is TGTGCCAGCAGTTTACGAGGGGGGCAGTTCTTC. Translated: CASSLRGGQFF.

This sequence joins TRBV5-5 and TRBJ1-1; the match to TRBD1 covers 10 bases. J lost 4 bases, V lost 0 bases, and 9 bases had no gene match. This CDR3 comprises 17 residues. Germline CDR1 is SGHKS and CDR2 is YYEKEE (reference sequence). The CDR3 DNA is TGTGCCAGCAGCTTGGGTAGACAGGGGGCGTTTGGCACTGAAGCTTTCTTT. Translation: CASSLGRQGAFGTEAFF.

The chain carries TRBV7-9 and TRBJ1-2, with 7 bases matching TRBD1. The CDR3 extends over 14 amino acids. Germline CDR1 and CDR2: SEHNR and FQNEAQ (reference sequence). The V gene end was trimmed by 1 base and the J gene end by 8 bases; junction bases not matched to a gene: 7. CDR3 residues: CASSLGGGGKGYTF. In nucleotides, the CDR3 is TGTGCCAGCAGCTTAGGCGGAGGGGGCAAGGGCTACACCTTC.

V usage is TRBV6-4 and J usage is TRBJ1-5; TRBD1 matches at 12 bases. Looked up from germline, CDR1 is MRHNA and CDR2 is SNTAGT. The CDR3 loop spans 18 amino acids. V lost 6 bases, J lost 3 bases, and 12 bases stayed unmatched. This CDR3 is CASRNPGQGADDNQPQHF. The DNA of the CDR3 is TGTGCCAGCAGGAACCCGGGACAGGGGGCGGATGACAATCAGCCCCAGCATTTT.

The chain combines TRBV5-4 with TRBJ1-1; D possibly corresponds to TRBD1 (5 bases). Germline-derived CDR1 and CDR2 are SGHNT and YYREEE (reference sequence). The CDR3 has 15 residues. V shed 4 bases and J shed 6 bases, with 19 bases lying between them. The CDR3: CASSLGVSLGPEAFF. The CDR3 DNA follows: TGTGCCAGCAGCCTCGGAGTATCCCTGGGGCCTGAAGCTTTCTTT.

The chain has TRBV4-1 and TRBJ2-2, with a possible D match to TRBD1 (5 bases). The ends were cut back, 5 bases at V and 1 base at J, with 8 bases in the middle. From germline, CDR1 is MGHRA and CDR2 YSYEKL. The CDR3 consists of 14 residues. CDR3 nucleotides: TGCGCCAGCAGCTCGACAGAGAACACCGGGGAGCTGTTTTTT. Encoded protein: CASSSTENTGELFF.

The chain couples TRBV7-9 to TRBJ1-2; no reliable D call. The CDR3 loop spans 14 amino acids. V was pared by 5 bases and J by 4 bases, with 14 bases between. The germline V gene has CDR1 SEHNR and CDR2 FQNEAQ (reference sequence). Written as DNA, the CDR3 is TGTGCCAGCAGCCCTAGCCCAGCTCTCTATGGCTACACCTTC. It codes for CASSPSPALYGYTF.